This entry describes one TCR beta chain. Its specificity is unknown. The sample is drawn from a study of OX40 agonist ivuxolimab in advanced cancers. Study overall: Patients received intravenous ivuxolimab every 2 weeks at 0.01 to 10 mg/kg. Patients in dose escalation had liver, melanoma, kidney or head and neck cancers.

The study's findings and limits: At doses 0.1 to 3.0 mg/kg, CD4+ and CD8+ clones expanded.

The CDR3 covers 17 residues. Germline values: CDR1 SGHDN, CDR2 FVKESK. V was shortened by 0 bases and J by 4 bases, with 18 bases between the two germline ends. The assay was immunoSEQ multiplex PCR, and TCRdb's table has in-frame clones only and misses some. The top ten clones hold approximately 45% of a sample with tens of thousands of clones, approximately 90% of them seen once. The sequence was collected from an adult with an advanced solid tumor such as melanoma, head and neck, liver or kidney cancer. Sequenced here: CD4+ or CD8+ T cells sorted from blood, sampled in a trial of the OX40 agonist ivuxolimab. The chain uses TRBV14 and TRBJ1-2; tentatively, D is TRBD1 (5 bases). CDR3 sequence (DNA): TGTGCCAGCAGCCAAGATCCCCCGGGGGTAGGAATCTATGGCTACACCTTC. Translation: CASSQDPPGVGIYGYTF.